The 10 T cell receptor beta chains listed next were all sequenced from one sample in a study of T cell repertoires in MIS-A myocarditis. Assay used: immunoSEQ multiplex PCR; TCRdb lists only in-frame clones, some missing. Of 15,000 or so clones in the sample, around 74% were seen once. Material for sequencing was left ventricle heart tissue obtained at autopsy. Receptor source: a man in his late teens or twenties with fulminant myocarditis from multisystem inflammatory syndrome in adults (MIS-A) after COVID-19.

The chain is built from TRBV9 and TRBJ2-3; 7 bases agree with TRBD2. The CDR3 loop spans 16 amino acids. Germline assignment: CDR1 SGDLS and CDR2 YYNGEE. J was trimmed by 2 bases and V by 4 bases; bases with no gene match: 10. In DNA form, the CDR3 reads TGTGCCAGCAGCCCCCGTTCCGGGACTACCACAGATACGCAGTATTTT. It translates to CASSPRSGTTTDTQYF. The whole variable domain, filled in from reference TRBV9 and TRBJ2-3, reads DSGVTQTPKHLITATGQRVTLRCSPRSGDLSVYWYQQSLDQGLQFLIQYYNGEERAKGNILERFSAQQFPDLHSELNLSSLELGDSALYFCASSPRSGTTTDTQYFGPGTRLTVL.

This clone was counted only a few times. The chain carries TRBV19 and TRBJ1-5; D not certain. V lost 2 bases and J 1 base, leaving 9 bases between the germline ends. From germline, CDR1 is LNHDA and CDR2 SQIVND (reference sequence). This CDR3 contains 15 residues. The DNA for the CDR3 is TGTGCCAGTAGTATAAGTTCGGAGAGCAATCAGCCCCAGCATTTT. The encoded protein is CASSISSESNQPQHF. Together with reference TRBV19 and TRBJ1-5, the CDR3 gives the full variable domain: DGGITQSPKYLFRKEGQNVTLSCEQNLNHDAMYWYRQDPGQGLRLIYYSQIVNDFQKGDIAEGYSVSREKKESFPLTVTSAQKNPTAFYLCASSISSESNQPQHFGDGTRLSIL.

This chain links TRBV27 with TRBJ2-7; 7 nucleotides match TRBD2. The junction had 6 bases not matched to a gene; V was cut back by 4 bases and J by 3 bases. The CDR3 totals 14 residues. Germline V gene lookup returns CDR1 MNHEY and CDR2 SMNVEV (reference sequence). CDR3 in amino acids: CASSSGAGSYEQYF. The CDR3 coding sequence is TGTGCCAGCAGTTCCGGAGCGGGGAGCTACGAGCAGTACTTC.

The CDR3 spells CASSSSGGGYEQYF. The CDR3 DNA reads as TGTGCCAGCAGCTCAAGTGGCGGGGGTTACGAGCAGTACTTC. The genes are TRBV7-3 and TRBJ2-7; 7 bases are shared with TRBD2. With 4 bases clipped from V and 4 bases from J, the junction kept 7 bases outside the gene matches. The CDR3 loop spans 14 amino acids. Germline loops: CDR1 SGHTA, CDR2 FQGTGA.

This sequence joins TRBV5-1 and TRBJ2-2, with D perhaps TRBD2 (6 bases). Per germline, CDR1 SGHRS and CDR2 YFSETQ. V gave up 7 bases and J gave up 1 base, with 14 bases separating them. The CDR3 sequence is 15 residues long. The CDR3 DNA reads as TGCGCCAGCCGAGTGTGGGGGGAGAACACCGGGGAGCTGTTTTTT. Residues: CASRVWGENTGELFF.

This chain links TRBV10-2 with TRBJ1-1; 7 positions match TRBD1. The V segment lost 8 bases and the J segment 8 bases; nucleotides outside the gene matches: 8. Germline V lookup: CDR1 WSHSY, CDR2 SAAADI. The CDR3 length is 12 residues. The CDR3 sequence is CASADVQGEAFF. The CDR3 DNA reads as TGCGCCAGCGCTGACGTACAGGGGGAAGCTTTCTTT.

This clone has just one count. The genes are TRBV4-1 and TRBJ2-1; D perhaps matches TRBD2 (6 bases). The CDR3 runs to 16 residues. Trimming removed 4 bases from V and 8 bases from J, with 21 bases in between. Germline values: CDR1 MGHRA, CDR2 YSYEKL. As DNA, the CDR3 is TGCGCCAGCAGCCGGGTCCCTGGAGGGCCCAGCGATGAGCAGTTCTTC. It encodes CASSRVPGGPSDEQFF.

Only one count was recorded for this clone. The V gene is TRBV25-1, the J gene TRBJ2-5, with D unresolved. CDR1 and CDR2 from the germline V gene are MGHDK and SYGVNS. The V end lost 7 bases, the J end lost 3 bases, and 15 bases lay between the germline ends. The CDR3 loop spans 14 amino acids. CDR3 DNA: TGTGCCAGCACCCCCGTATCGGCTAAAGAGACCCAGTACTTC. As protein: CASTPVSAKETQYF.

The chain has TRBV19 and TRBJ1-1; 9 nucleotides match TRBD1. Germline CDR1 reads LNHDA; CDR2 reads SQIVND (reference sequence). V lost 6 bases, J lost 0 bases, and 23 bases stayed unmatched. The CDR3 runs 21 residues. CDR3 in DNA: TGTGCCAGTAGACCTGGAGCCGGGACAGGGCGCTTAATTGTAATGAACACTGAAGCTTTCTTT. Amino acid sequence: CASRPGAGTGRLIVMNTEAFF.

The genes are TRBV15 and TRBJ1-4, with D possibly matching TRBD1 (6 bases). V lost 3 bases and J 3 bases, leaving 20 bases between the germline ends. The CDR3 covers 18 residues. In germline, CDR1 is LNHNV, CDR2 YYDKDF (reference sequence). The chain's CDR3 is CATSSHPEGVMANEKLFF. CDR3 sequence (DNA): TGTGCCACCAGCAGTCATCCAGAGGGGGTGATGGCTAATGAAAAACTGTTTTTT.